Reported below is one TCR beta chain. As yet, its antigen is unknown. This specimen belongs to a study of cytotoxic CD8 clonotypes in ibrutinib-treated CLL. Study-wide results and caveats: With treatment, public clonotypes, which were uncommon, either contracted or remained stable. Clonality correlated strongly with circulating CD8+ T cells and exceeded age-matched healthy donors at baseline. Clonality grew at ibrutinib response; at progression, it decreased back toward baseline.

Deep sequencing aimed at 1 in 200,000 to 1 in 1 million T cells' resolution. Method: immunoSEQ multiplex PCR; TCRdb's copy keeps in-frame clones and lacks some. The sample records just over 200,000 clones, roughly three quarters being singletons. There are 16 residues in the CDR3. Trimming cost V 5 bases and J 0 bases; bases outside gene matches: 10. Germline CDR1 reads SGHAT; CDR2 reads FQNNGV. The receptor comes from a human donor with chronic lymphocytic leukemia. The starting material was PBMCs, obtained after 12 months of ibrutinib treatment. The rearrangement uses TRBV11-2 and TRBJ2-7; 7 positions match TRBD1. CDR3 in amino acids: CASSLKQGPASYEQYF. In nucleotides, the CDR3 is TGTGCCAGCAGCCTGAAACAGGGGCCGGCCTCCTACGAGCAGTACTTC.